This TCR beta chain was sequenced in a study of neurological immune-mediated disorders. Overall study: For the 34 multiple sclerosis patients, the disease was relapsing-remitting in some 31 and secondary progressive in 3.

The study, taken as a whole, reports: Private repertoires in all groups were suggested by the absence of shared CDR3 amino acid sequences among expanded clones across subjects.

Germline V lookup: CDR1 WSHSY, CDR2 SAAADI. Trimming removed 0 bases from V and 6 bases from J, with 6 bases in between. The CDR3 is 13 amino acids. The cDNA was synthesized by 5'RACE incorporating 10-nucleotide random UMIs. TCRdb re-derived calls from the 5' RACE reads in MiXCR, one entry per CDR3 protein. The sample lists about 46,000 distinct CDR3 sequences, approximately 4.5% occurring once. This clonotype has a count of ten or more. Antigen specificity is unknown. The source of this sequence is a woman between 55 and 75 years old with multiple sclerosis. The sequenced sample was PBMCs. This rearrangement joins TRBV10-2 to TRBJ2-4; D could derive from TRBD1 or TRBD2 (5 bases each). The CDR3 DNA reads as TGCGCCAGCAGTGAGTCCGGGGCAAACATTCAGTACTTC. Its translation is CASSESGANIQYF.